This entry features one T cell receptor beta chain sequence. Its antigen remains unknown. This entry is derived from a study of T cells in Graves' hyperthyroidism and ophthalmopathy. The study, taken as a whole, reports: Ophthalmopathy was told apart from stable hyperthyroidism by a 13 V-J model.

V was clipped by 3 bases and J by 2 bases, with 12 bases between them. The germline CDR1 and CDR2 sequences are SGDLS and YYNGEE. This CDR3 spans 14 amino acids. RNA transcripts provided the source from which TCR beta CDR3 regions were amplified. The HTBI primer set served for first-round RT-PCR of the TCR CDR3. TCRdb redid the calling of the multiplex PCR reads with MiXCR, one entry per CDR3 protein. The table lists about 540,000 distinct CDR3 sequences, 40% to 55% of them singletons. Pregnant or lactating patients were excluded, as were those with uncontrolled infection or other autoimmune disease. This receptor was obtained from a woman aged 18-30 years with Graves' hyperthyroidism. V is TRBV9 and J is TRBJ2-7; D is possibly TRBD1 (6 bases). Sequencing used peripheral blood or thyroid tissue (not recorded which). The CDR3 DNA is TGTGCCAGCAGCGCCGGGACAAGGACCTACGAGCAGTACTTC. Translation: CASSAGTRTYEQYF.